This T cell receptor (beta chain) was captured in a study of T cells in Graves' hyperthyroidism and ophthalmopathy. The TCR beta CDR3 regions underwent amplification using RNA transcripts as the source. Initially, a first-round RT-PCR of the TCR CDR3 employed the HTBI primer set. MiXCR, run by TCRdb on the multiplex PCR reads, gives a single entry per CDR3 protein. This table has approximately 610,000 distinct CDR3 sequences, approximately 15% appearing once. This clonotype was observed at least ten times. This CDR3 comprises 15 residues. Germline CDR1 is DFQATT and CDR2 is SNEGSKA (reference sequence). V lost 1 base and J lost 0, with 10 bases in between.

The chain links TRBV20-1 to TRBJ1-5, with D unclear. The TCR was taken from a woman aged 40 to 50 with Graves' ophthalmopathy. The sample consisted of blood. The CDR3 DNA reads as TGCAGTGCTAGAGCGGCAGGTTATAGCAATCAGCCCCAGCATTTT. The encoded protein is CSARAAGYSNQPQHF.